The 8 T cell receptor beta chains below all came from one sample that was sequenced in a study of T cells in Graves' hyperthyroidism and ophthalmopathy. TCR beta CDR3 sequences were amplified from RNA transcripts. Carried out on the TCR CDR3, a first-round RT-PCR used the HTBI primer set. TCRdb re-analysed the multiplex PCR reads in MiXCR, keeping a single row per CDR3 protein. The sample lists roughly 600,000 distinct CDR3 sequences, about 14% occurring once. Material: blood. The source is a woman in her fifties or sixties with Graves' ophthalmopathy.

This clonotype was detected a few times. The chain employs TRBV6-5 and TRBJ1-2; no clear D gene. CDR1 is MNHEY and CDR2 is SVGAGI in the germline V gene. The CDR3 length is 15 residues. V was cut by 6 bases and J by 2 bases, with 16 bases left in between. The CDR3 DNA reads as TGTGCCAGCAGCCCGGACCCTTCGGGAAACTATGGCTACACCTTC. It specifies CASSPDPSGNYGYTF.

This clonotype showed up many times. J is TRBJ1-2 and V is TRBV28; 7 bases agree with TRBD1. V shed 3 bases, J shed 4 bases, and the junction held 5 bases outside the gene matches. The CDR3 is 14 residues long. Germline V lookup: CDR1 MDHEN, CDR2 SYDVKM. DNA for the CDR3: TGTGCCAGCAGTTTGGTAGGGGGCAGCTATGGCTACACCTTC. It specifies CASSLVGGSYGYTF.

This clonotype was recorded only once. A read error may produce the germline difference seen at one junction end. This sequence joins TRBV7-2 and TRBJ2-3; 7 nucleotides match TRBD1. The germline gives CDR1 SGHTA, CDR2 FQGNSA. This CDR3 is 18 amino acids long. CDR3 nucleotide sequence: TGCGCCAGCAGCCACCACCCCGGACAGGCAACTCCGACAGATACGCAGTATTTT. Its translation: CASSHHPGQATPTDTQYF. The entire variable domain, with the rest obtained from reference TRBV7-2 and TRBJ2-3, is as follows: GAGVSQSPSNKVTEKGKDVELRCDPISGHTALYWYRQSLGQGLEFLIYFQGNSAPDKSGLPSDRFSAERTGGSVSTLTIQRTQQEDSAVYLCASSHHPGQATPTDTQYFGPGTRLTVL.

The chain combines TRBV20-1 with TRBJ1-4; 8 positions match TRBD1. The CDR3 runs to 15 residues. The junction had 4 bases not matched to a gene; V was cut back by 0 bases and J by 4 bases. Germline V gene sequence: CDR1 DFQATT, CDR2 SNEGSKA (reference sequence). CDR3 nucleotide sequence: TGCAGTGCTAGAGATCTGGGACAGGATAATGAAAAACTGTTTTTT. Translated: CSARDLGQDNEKLFF.

This clonotype has ten or more counts. CDR3 nucleotide sequence: TGCAGCGTCCGAGGACTAGCGGGAGGTTATGAGCAGTTCTTC. Translation gives CSVRGLAGGYEQFF. The V and J genes are TRBV29-1 and TRBJ2-1; TRBD2 matches 14 bases. The CDR3 consists of 14 residues. Germline CDR1 reads SQVTM; CDR2 reads ANQGSEA. After removal of 6 bases from V and 8 bases from J, the junction contained 6 bases not matched to a gene.

V usage is TRBV25-1 and J usage is TRBJ1-2, with a possible D match to TRBD1 (5 bases). Trimming removed 9 bases at V and 7 bases at J, with 15 bases between. This CDR3 has 12 residues. The germline gives CDR1 MGHDK, CDR2 SYGVNS. The CDR3 DNA reads as TGTGCCAGTACTTTCGGGGACCGTGGCTACACCTTC. It encodes CASTFGDRGYTF.

Ten or more counts support this clonotype. The rearrangement links TRBV6-1 to TRBJ1-1; D call uncertain. V shed 5 bases and J shed 1 base, with 2 bases lying between them. The CDR3 runs to 11 residues. CDR1 and CDR2 (germline): MNHNS, SASEGT. The CDR3 loop reads CASSKNTEAFF. The CDR3 DNA sequence: TGTGCCAGCAGTAAGAACACTGAAGCTTTCTTT.

This clonotype was seen many times. The chain employs TRBV7-2 and TRBJ2-2; tentatively, D is TRBD2 (5 bases). Germline V gene lookup returns CDR1 SGHTA and CDR2 FQGNSA. The CDR3 is 14 residues long. V lost 7 bases, J lost 6 bases, and 15 bases lay in between. The CDR3 protein is CASTPPGLAGELFF. CDR3 coding DNA: TGTGCCAGCACCCCTCCGGGATTGGCCGGGGAGCTGTTTTTT. Using reference TRBV7-2 and TRBJ2-2 for the parts outside the CDR3, the full variable domain is GAGVSQSPSNKVTEKGKDVELRCDPISGHTALYWYRQSLGQGLEFLIYFQGNSAPDKSGLPSDRFSAERTGGSVSTLTIQRTQQEDSAVYLCASTPPGLAGELFFGEGSRLTVL.